Below, 28 T cell receptor beta chains from the same sample are listed, as sequenced in a study of immune evolution from preneoplasia to lung adenocarcinoma. Data came from immunoSEQ multiplex PCR; TCRdb stores just in-frame clones and leaves some out. The table records about 10,000 clones, around 86% of them present only once. Sequenced material: FFPE invasive lung adenocarcinoma tissue. The source is a person between 65 and 79 years old with invasive lung adenocarcinoma.

The rearrangement links TRBV27 to TRBJ2-1, with D unresolved. The CDR3 totals 13 residues. V was cut by 3 bases and J by 3 bases, with 6 bases left in between. CDR1 and CDR2 (germline): MNHEY, SMNVEV (reference sequence). This chain's CDR3 is CASSFDGYNEQFF. The CDR3 DNA sequence: TGTGCCAGCAGTTTCGACGGCTACAATGAGCAGTTCTTC.

This clone was seen only once. The V gene is TRBV6-1, the J gene TRBJ1-5; D is ambiguous. The V gene's germline CDR1 is MNHNS and CDR2 SASEGT. The germline V and J ends were trimmed by 1 base and 7 bases, with 5 bases remaining between them. The CDR3 contains 12 residues. CDR3 loop: CASSEGGQPQHF. The CDR3 DNA reads TGTGCCAGCAGTGAAGGGGGACAGCCCCAGCATTTT.

The gene calls are TRBV7-2 and TRBJ1-5, with D unclear. The CDR3 spans 15 residues. V was shortened by 1 base and J by 5 bases, with 12 bases between the two germline ends. Germline values: CDR1 SGHTA, CDR2 FQGNSA. The DNA for the CDR3 is TGTGCCAGCAGCTTAGAGGCAGAGGTCTATCAGCCCCAGCATTTT. This sequence encodes CASSLEAEVYQPQHF.

The J gene is TRBJ2-5, the V gene TRBV7-6; 7 nucleotides agree with TRBD1. CDR3 length: 16 residues. The V gene end was trimmed by 5 bases and the J gene end by 1 base; junction bases not matched to a gene: 10. From germline, CDR1 is SGHVS and CDR2 FNYEAQ. In DNA form, the CDR3 reads TGTGCCAGCAGCCACTATGGGACAGCAACCCAAGAGACCCAGTACTTC. It yields the protein CASSHYGTATQETQYF.

The chain has TRBV11-2 and TRBJ1-1; D call uncertain. Trimming left V 5 bases short and J 0 bases short, with 7 bases between. Germline CDR1 reads SGHAT; CDR2 reads FQNNGV. The CDR3 is 13 amino acids. The chain's CDR3 is CASSRDMNTEAFF. As DNA, the CDR3 is TGTGCCAGCAGCCGAGACATGAACACTGAAGCTTTCTTT.

This chain links TRBV28 with TRBJ1-3; D gene uncertain. The germline V gene encodes CDR1 MDHEN and CDR2 SYDVKM. There are 13 residues in the CDR3. Between the trimmed V and J ends, which lost 5 bases and 3 bases, there was a span of 8 bases. The CDR3 DNA reads as TGTGCCAGCAGTCCGTGGGATGGAAACACCATATATTTT. Translating gives CASSPWDGNTIYF.

The chain is built from TRBV7-2 and TRBJ2-3, with no clear D. Trimming took 1 base from V and 0 from J, leaving 5 bases between them. Germline V gives CDR1 SGHTA, CDR2 FQGNSA. The CDR3 covers 14 residues. As DNA, the CDR3 is TGTGCCAGCAGCTTAGGGCGGAGCACAGATACGCAGTATTTT. It translates to CASSLGRSTDTQYF.

The chain employs TRBV30 and TRBJ2-7, with D maybe TRBD1 (6 bases). The length of the CDR3 is 12 residues. The germline gives CDR1 GTSNPN, CDR2 SVGIG (reference sequence). The ends were cut back, 1 base at V and 9 bases at J, with 13 bases in the middle. CDR3 region: CAWSGRGVMQYF. The CDR3 DNA sequence: TGTGCCTGGAGTGGCAGGGGAGTTATGCAGTACTTC.

The CDR3 nucleotides are TGCAGCGTTTCCCAATTACGCTATGGCTACACCTTC. It codes for CSVSQLRYGYTF. This sequence joins TRBV29-1 and TRBJ1-2; D unclear. CDR1 and CDR2 (germline): SQVTM, ANQGSEA. The V gene lost 5 bases and the J gene lost 4 bases, with 11 bases spanning the gap. This CDR3 is built from 12 residues.

The chain employs TRBV29-1 and TRBJ1-2; D gene uncertain. This CDR3 spans 12 amino acids. Deletions cut 3 bases from V and 3 bases from J, with 8 bases between. Per germline, CDR1 SQVTM and CDR2 ANQGSEA. The CDR3 here is CSVDLRYYGYTF. CDR3 DNA sequence: TGCAGCGTTGACTTGCGGTACTATGGCTACACCTTC. Complete variable domain (other parts from reference TRBV29-1 and TRBJ1-2): SAVISQKPSRDICQRGTSLTIQCQVDSQVTMMFWYRQQPGQSLTLIATANQGSEATYESGFVIDKFPISRPNLTFSTLTVSNMSPEDSSIYLCSVDLRYYGYTFGSGTRLTVV.

This clone is a singleton in its sample. The gene calls are TRBV14 and TRBJ2-2; TRBD1 might be the D (6 bases). Germline CDR1 and CDR2: SGHDN and FVKESK. This CDR3 region has 14 residues. With 1 base removed from V and 8 bases from J, the gap between germline ends came to 11 bases. Here the CDR3 reads CASSQATGAGELFF. The CDR3 DNA reads TGTGCCAGCAGCCAAGCGACAGGCGCGGGGGAGCTGTTTTTT.

The chain joins TRBV19 to TRBJ2-5; 10 nucleotides match TRBD2. Germline assignment: CDR1 LNHDA and CDR2 SQIVND (reference sequence). Trimming removed 4 bases from V and 1 base from J; junction bases left unmatched: 3. CDR3 length: 15 amino acids. CDR3 coding DNA: TGTGCCAGTAGTACTAGCGGGGGCCCCCAAGAGACCCAGTACTTC. Its protein product is CASSTSGGPQETQYF.

The chain couples TRBV7-9 to TRBJ1-1; unclear D gene. CDR3 length equals 12 residues. Germline V lookup: CDR1 SEHNR, CDR2 FQNEAQ (reference sequence). Trimming removed 1 base at V and 4 bases at J, with 4 bases between. Written as DNA, the CDR3 is TGTGCCAGCAGCTTAGATGTCACTGAAGCTTTCTTT. This gives the protein CASSLDVTEAFF.

The chain recombines TRBV30 with TRBJ1-1; 10 bases match TRBD1. Germline V lookup: CDR1 GTSNPN, CDR2 SVGIG (reference sequence). The J segment lost 4 bases and the V segment lost 5 bases, leaving 4 bases of the junction unmatched. The CDR3 is 13 residues long. CDR3 bases: TGTGCCTGGGACAGGGGGCTCAGCACTGAAGCTTTCTTT. Protein: CAWDRGLSTEAFF.

The chain uses TRBV7-2 and TRBJ2-1, with 8 bases fitting TRBD2. CDR3 length: 14 amino acids. Trimming at V came to 5 bases and at J to 7 bases, leaving 7 bases not matched to a gene. CDR1 and CDR2 (germline): SGHTA, FQGNSA. This chain's CDR3 is CASSRGLAYNEQFF. The CDR3, as DNA: TGTGCCAGCAGCCGAGGACTAGCTTATAATGAGCAGTTCTTC.

The genes are TRBV10-2 and TRBJ1-5; perhaps TRBD1 as D (5 bases). The CDR3 loop spans 13 amino acids. V dropped 7 bases and J dropped 3 bases, with 10 bases sitting between them. Germline V gene data show CDR1 as WSHSY and CDR2 as SAAADI. The CDR3 coding sequence is TGCGCCAGCAATAGACAGTACAATCAGCCCCAGCATTTT. As protein: CASNRQYNQPQHF.

Only a few counts were recorded for this clone. In DNA form, the CDR3 reads TGTGCCAGCTCACCGGGGACAGGGGGGGACACTGAAGCTTTCTTT. Translated, it gives CASSPGTGGDTEAFF. This chain joins TRBV18 and TRBJ1-1; 11 bases agree with TRBD1. J gave up 3 bases and V 3 bases, and 3 bases lay outside the gene matches. The germline V gene has CDR1 KGHSH and CDR2 LQKENI. The CDR3 is made up of 15 amino acids. The variable domain in full, with the rest retrieved from reference TRBV18 and TRBJ1-1, is NAGVMQNPRHLVRRRGQEARLRCSPMKGHSHVYWYRQLPEEGLKFMVYLQKENIIDESGMPKERFSAEFPKEGPSILRIQQVVRGDSAAYFCASSPGTGGDTEAFFGQGTRLTVV.

The chain combines TRBV5-8 with TRBJ2-5, with a weak D call TRBD1 (6 bases). The V gene lost 2 bases and the J gene lost 13 bases, with 15 bases spanning the gap. The CDR3 is 12 residues long. Germline CDR1 reads SGHTS; CDR2 reads YDEGEE. The DNA for the CDR3 is TGTGCCAGCAGCTTCACAGGGCGGAGTGGGTACTTC. Protein product: CASSFTGRSGYF.

As for this clone: The sample has other DNA sequences that encode this CDR3 too. The rearrangement links TRBV29-1 to TRBJ1-2; 8 nucleotides line up with TRBD1. This CDR3 has 15 amino acids. J was trimmed by 8 bases and V by 7 bases; bases with no gene match: 18. The germline V gene has CDR1 SQVTM and CDR2 ANQGSEA. Here the CDR3 DNA reads TGCAGCGCCTCCGGGACAGGAGCCGTGTCAGGCGGCTACACCTTC. Translated, it gives CSASGTGAVSGGYTF.

The rearrangement joins TRBV28 to TRBJ2-7; TRBD2 might be the D (6 bases). CDR3 size: 17 residues. V lost 6 bases and J 3 bases, leaving 24 bases between the germline ends. Germline-derived CDR1 and CDR2 are MDHEN and SYDVKM. Here the CDR3 DNA reads TGTGCCAGCAGCCCTCTCGTCGGAGGACTAAAGATCTACGAGCAGTACTTC. Its translation: CASSPLVGGLKIYEQYF.

CDR3 residues: CASSVSGTALSGETQYF. In DNA, the CDR3 is TGTGCCAGCAGCGTATCCGGGACAGCACTCTCGGGAGAGACCCAGTACTTC. The rearrangement uses TRBV9 and TRBJ2-5, with 7 bases that match TRBD1. Germline CDR1 reads SGDLS; CDR2 reads YYNGEE. The CDR3 has 17 residues. The V segment lost 1 base and the J segment 4 bases; nucleotides outside the gene matches: 13.

The rearrangement joins TRBV5-3 to TRBJ2-7; TRBD1 matches at 7 bases. TRBV5-3 is classed as an ORF, of uncertain function. With V trimmed by 4 bases and J by 4 bases, 5 bases remained unmatched. The CDR3 is 13 amino acids. CDR3 sequence reads: CARSKGAGYEQYF. The DNA for the CDR3 is TGTGCCAGAAGCAAGGGGGCTGGGTACGAGCAGTACTTC.

The V gene is TRBV4-1, the J gene TRBJ2-1; D is undetermined. CDR3 length equals 13 residues. Trimming took 0 bases from V and 6 from J, leaving 6 bases between them. CDR1 and CDR2 from the germline V gene are MGHRA and YSYEKL. DNA for the CDR3: TGCGCCAGCAGCCAAGAACAGCGCAATGAGCAGTTCTTC. Its translation is CASSQEQRNEQFF.

The chain carries TRBV28 and TRBJ1-5, with D hard to call. There are 13 residues in the CDR3. The germline V gene encodes CDR1 MDHEN and CDR2 SYDVKM. In DNA form, the CDR3 reads TGTGCTTCTACCGGTATTGGCAATCAGCCCCAGCATTTT. Residues: CASTGIGNQPQHF.

The chain combines TRBV2 with TRBJ2-7, with D perhaps matching TRBD1 (6 bases). V gave up 3 bases and J gave up 7 bases, with 19 bases separating them. CDR3 size: 15 residues. Germline V CDR1 and CDR2: SNHLY, FYNNEI. CDR3 amino acids: CASSDPGSRGREQYF. The CDR3 DNA reads TGTGCCAGCAGTGACCCCGGGTCCAGGGGACGAGAGCAGTACTTC.

This chain joins TRBV7-9 and TRBJ1-4; a possible D gene is TRBD1 (5 bases). This CDR3 spans 17 amino acids. Looked up from germline, CDR1 is SEHNR and CDR2 is FQNEAQ (reference sequence). Trimming shortened V by 0 bases and J by 1 base, and 12 bases separated the two germline ends. In DNA, the CDR3 is TGTGCCAGCAGCTTAGCAAAGGGGAAGGGAACTAATGAAAAACTGTTTTTT. Its translation: CASSLAKGKGTNEKLFF.

The chain carries TRBV5-4 and TRBJ2-6; D unclear. V shed 4 bases and J shed 0 bases, with 17 bases lying between them. CDR3 size: 18 residues. Germline CDR1 reads SGHNT; CDR2 reads YYREEE (reference sequence). CDR3 bases: TGTGCCAGCAGCCCACCGCTACTGGCTAGCTCTGGGGCCAACGTCCTGACTTTC. Protein product: CASSPPLLASSGANVLTF.

The chain recombines TRBV28 with TRBJ2-7; 10 positions agree with TRBD2. Germline V CDR1 and CDR2: MDHEN, SYDVKM. After removal of 6 bases from V and 0 bases from J, the junction contained 2 bases not matched to a gene. CDR3 size: 14 residues. CDR3 protein: CASSPSGGSYEQYF. CDR3 sequence (DNA): TGTGCCAGCAGCCCTAGCGGGGGCTCCTACGAGCAGTACTTC.